This T cell receptor beta chain was documented in a study of CD8+CD57+ T cells in acquired aplastic anemia. Findings of the study overall: CD8+ Simpson's diversity showed no significant patient-control difference. Comparison of patients with controls identified about 27 shared CD8+ CDR3 sequences.

Whoever was chosen for sequencing had shown CD8+CD57+ cell expansion by flow cytometry. In all patients, the disease was severe acquired aplastic anemia. Prior therapy had not been administered to any patient at the time of blood sampling. The template used for profiling TCR beta VDJ and CDR3 was genomic DNA. A single record per CDR3 protein comes from TCRdb applying MiXCR to the reads. The sample comprises about 120,000 distinct CDR3 sequences, about 60% of which are singletons, and under 35% rests with the top ten. The CDR3 is 13 amino acids. Per germline, CDR1 ENHRY and CDR2 SYGVKD. Losses at the gene ends were 4 bases for V and 8 bases for J; bases not matched to a gene: 7. This clonotype was seen a handful of times. Its antigen is not identified.

The sequence was obtained from a human donor with aplastic anemia. This chain links TRBV10-3 with TRBJ1-2; 7 bases map to TRBD1. Material for sequencing was sorted CD4+, CD8+, or CD8+CD57+ T cells (not recorded which) from PBMCs. The CDR3 DNA reads as TGTGCCATCAGTGCAGACAGGGAGCACGGCTACACCTTC. It encodes CAISADREHGYTF.